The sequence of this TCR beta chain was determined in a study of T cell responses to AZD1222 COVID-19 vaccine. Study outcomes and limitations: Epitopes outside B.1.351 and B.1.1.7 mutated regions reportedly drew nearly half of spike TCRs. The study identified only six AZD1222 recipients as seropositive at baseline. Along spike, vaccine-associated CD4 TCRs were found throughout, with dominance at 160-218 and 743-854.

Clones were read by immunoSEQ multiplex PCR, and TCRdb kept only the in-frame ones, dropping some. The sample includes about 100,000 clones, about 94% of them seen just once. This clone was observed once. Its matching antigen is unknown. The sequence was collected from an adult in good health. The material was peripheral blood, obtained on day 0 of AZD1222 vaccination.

This CDR3 reads CASSLGVAGGQPQHF. For the CDR3, the DNA is TGTGCCAGCAGCTTAGGGGTAGCGGGTGGCCAGCCCCAGCATTTT. The chain links TRBV7-2 to TRBJ1-5; D ambiguous. The CDR3 runs 15 residues. The germline V gene encodes CDR1 SGHTA and CDR2 FQGNSA. V shed 1 base and J shed 7 bases, with 14 bases lying between them.